These 30 T cell receptor beta chains originate from one sample sequenced in a study of shared clonotypes between healthy human individuals. The protocol was immunoSEQ multiplex PCR, while the TCRdb copy is restricted to in-frame clones and leaves out a portion. The sample carries some 2,100,000 clones, approximately 96% recorded once. The sequenced material came from naive CD4+ T cells sorted from blood. Subset described: CD45RA+ positively selected. The receptors originated from a man aged 18 to 35 in good health.

Of note for this clone: Other DNA sequences within the sample encode an identical CDR3. The rearrangement joins TRBV5-1 to TRBJ1-1; D is unclear. V was pared by 4 bases and J by 1 base, with 8 bases between. CDR1 is SGHRS and CDR2 is YFSETQ in the germline V gene. The length of the CDR3 is 13 residues. CDR3 region: CASSPLGNTEAFF. CDR3 DNA: TGCGCCAGCAGCCCCCTGGGGAACACTGAAGCTTTCTTT.

V is TRBV6-1 and J is TRBJ2-1; perhaps TRBD2 as D (6 bases). Germline CDR1 MNHNS, CDR2 SASEGT. The V end lost 0 bases, the J end lost 15 bases, and 15 bases lay between the germline ends. The CDR3 consists of 13 residues. The CDR3 sequence is CASSEAMGGERFF. As DNA, the CDR3 is TGTGCCAGCAGTGAAGCAATGGGCGGGGAGAGGTTCTTC.

This clone was observed a single time. V usage is TRBV29-1 and J usage is TRBJ2-1, with no clear D. Germline V CDR1 and CDR2: SQVTM, ANQGSEA. This CDR3 region has 13 residues. V lost 3 bases and J lost 12, with 18 bases in between. As DNA, the CDR3 is TGCAGCGTTGACCATGACTCCGTCGTTATGCAGTTCTTC. Protein: CSVDHDSVVMQFF.

This clone occurred once. V gene TRBV20-1 combines with J gene TRBJ2-3, with D hard to call. V dropped 4 bases and J dropped 5 bases, with 4 bases sitting between them. CDR3 length: 10 amino acids. CDR1 DFQATT and CDR2 SNEGSKA come from the germline V gene (reference sequence). The CDR3 reads CSATRDTQYF. The CDR3 DNA sequence: TGCAGTGCTACCAGAGATACGCAGTATTTT.

This chain connects TRBV5-1 to TRBJ2-2, with D possibly called TRBD1 or TRBD2 (5 bases each). CDR1 is SGHRS and CDR2 is YFSETQ in the germline V gene. This CDR3 has 13 residues. The germline V and J ends were trimmed by 1 base and 5 bases, with 6 bases remaining between them. DNA for the CDR3: TGCGCCAGCAGCTTGTGGGGGACCGGGGAGCTGTTTTTT. Translating gives CASSLWGTGELFF. The complete variable domain, with remaining parts taken from reference TRBV5-1 and TRBJ2-2, reads KAGVTQTPRYLIKTRGQQVTLSCSPISGHRSVSWYQQTPGQGLQFLFEYFSETQRNKGNFPGRFSGRQFSNSRSEMNVSTLELGDSALYLCASSLWGTGELFFGEGSRLTVL.

The genes are TRBV5-4 and TRBJ1-6; 9 nucleotides match TRBD1. V was pared by 4 bases and J by 8 bases, with 7 bases of the junction left unmatched. The germline gives CDR1 SGHNT, CDR2 YYREEE (reference sequence). The CDR3 is 15 residues long. CDR3 loop: CASSRTGEGHSPLHF. As DNA, the CDR3 is TGTGCCAGCAGCCGGACAGGGGAAGGTCATTCACCCCTCCACTTT. The full variable domain, in which reference TRBV5-4 and TRBJ1-6 provide the parts outside the CDR3, is ETGVTQSPTHLIKTRGQQVTLRCSSQSGHNTVSWYQQALGQGPQFIFQYYREEENGRGNFPPRFSGLQFPNYSSELNVNALELDDSALYLCASSRTGEGHSPLHFGNGTRLTVT.

The J gene is TRBJ2-1, the V gene TRBV11-2, with 7 bases aligning to TRBD2. The V and J ends lost 5 bases and 3 bases, in that order; junction bases with no gene match: 13. CDR3 length: 17 residues. The germline CDR1 and CDR2 sequences are SGHAT and FQNNGV. This CDR3 is CASSITWWDYIYNEQFF. In DNA, the CDR3 is TGTGCCAGCAGCATCACCTGGTGGGACTATATCTACAATGAGCAGTTCTTC.

The rearrangement links TRBV5-1 to TRBJ2-1, with D maybe TRBD1 (5 bases). The CDR3 contains 14 residues. The germline V gene has CDR1 SGHRS and CDR2 YFSETQ. V lost 2 bases to trimming and J lost 4 bases, with 10 bases between them. The CDR3 here is CASSFVGDYNEQFF. The CDR3 bases are TGCGCCAGCAGCTTTGTAGGGGATTACAATGAGCAGTTCTTC.

V usage is TRBV7-2 and J usage is TRBJ2-7; the D is unclear. Looked up from germline, CDR1 is SGHTA and CDR2 is FQGNSA. Deletions cut 1 base from V and 4 bases from J, with 11 bases between. This CDR3 has 14 residues. The CDR3 nucleotides read TGTGCCAGCAGCTTAGTAGGTCTTTTTTACGAGCAGTACTTC. Translating gives CASSLVGLFYEQYF. Full variable domain (remainder filled in from reference TRBV7-2 and TRBJ2-7): GAGVSQSPSNKVTEKGKDVELRCDPISGHTALYWYRQSLGQGLEFLIYFQGNSAPDKSGLPSDRFSAERTGGSVSTLTIQRTQQEDSAVYLCASSLVGLFYEQYFGPGTRLTVT.

The V gene is TRBV5-1, the J gene TRBJ2-5; 7 bases map to TRBD1. CDR3 length equals 14 residues. Germline V gene data show CDR1 as SGHRS and CDR2 as YFSETQ. Trimming cost V 3 bases and J 2 bases; bases outside gene matches: 4. CDR3 DNA: TGCGCCAGCAGCTCCAAACAGGGGCAAGAGACCCAGTACTTC. Translating gives CASSSKQGQETQYF.

The rearrangement links TRBV5-1 to TRBJ2-1; D is possibly TRBD2 (6 bases). V shed 6 bases and J shed 1 base, with 14 bases lying between them. Germline-derived CDR1 and CDR2 are SGHRS and YFSETQ. The CDR3 runs to 15 residues. The CDR3 is CASMELGSSYNEQFF. For the CDR3, the DNA is TGCGCCAGCATGGAGCTCGGGAGTTCCTACAATGAGCAGTTCTTC. The full variable domain, its missing parts supplied by reference TRBV5-1 and TRBJ2-1, is KAGVTQTPRYLIKTRGQQVTLSCSPISGHRSVSWYQQTPGQGLQFLFEYFSETQRNKGNFPGRFSGRQFSNSRSEMNVSTLELGDSALYLCASMELGSSYNEQFFGPGTRLTVL.

The CDR3 sequence: CAWGDRTYEQYF. The CDR3 DNA follows: TGTGCCTGGGGGGACAGAACCTACGAGCAGTACTTC. The rearrangement uses TRBV30 and TRBJ2-7; 7 positions agree with TRBD1. J gave up 2 bases and V 5 bases, and 3 bases lay outside the gene matches. The germline V gene has CDR1 GTSNPN and CDR2 SVGIG (reference sequence). CDR3 length equals 12 residues.

This chain joins TRBV20-1 and TRBJ1-1; D is uncertain. Trimming took 6 bases from V and 8 from J, leaving 13 bases between them. Germline V lookup: CDR1 DFQATT, CDR2 SNEGSKA (reference sequence). The CDR3 contains 11 residues. CDR3: CSADHRDEAFF. CDR3 DNA sequence: TGCAGTGCCGACCACAGAGACGAAGCTTTCTTT.

The chain links TRBV28 to TRBJ2-7; D is ambiguous. V was pared by 8 bases and J by 2 bases, with 16 bases between. CDR3 size: 14 residues. The V gene's germline CDR1 is MDHEN and CDR2 SYDVKM. CDR3 loop: CASFKLGSPYEQYF. The CDR3 DNA is TGTGCCAGCTTCAAGCTTGGGTCCCCCTACGAGCAGTACTTC. The full variable domain, rest sourced from reference TRBV28 and TRBJ2-7, is DVKVTQSSRYLVKRTGEKVFLECVQDMDHENMFWYRQDPGLGLRLIYFSYDVKMKEKGDIPEGYSVSREKKERFSLILESASTNQTSMYLCASFKLGSPYEQYFGPGTRLTVT.

J is TRBJ2-3 and V is TRBV2; 13 nucleotides agree with TRBD2. This CDR3 has 14 amino acids. The V gene end was trimmed by 8 bases and the J gene end by 4 bases; junction bases not matched to a gene: 3. Per the germline V gene, CDR1 is SNHLY and CDR2 is FYNNEI. The CDR3 region is CASQTSGRADTQYF. Here the CDR3 DNA reads TGTGCCAGCCAAACTAGCGGGAGGGCAGATACGCAGTATTTT.

This rearrangement joins TRBV30 to TRBJ1-6, with D possibly being TRBD1 (6 bases). This CDR3 has 13 amino acids. V lost 2 bases, J lost 7 bases, and 9 bases lay in between. Per germline, CDR1 GTSNPN and CDR2 SVGIG (reference sequence). The CDR3 DNA reads as TGTGCCTGGAGTAGGGACAAGAATTCACCCCTCCACTTT. Translation: CAWSRDKNSPLHF.

The rearrangement joins TRBV18 to TRBJ1-1; 7 bases match TRBD1. The CDR3 spans 16 residues. V trimming: 3 bases; J trimming: 2 bases; junction bases outside the gene matches: 9. CDR1 and CDR2 from the germline V gene are KGHSH and LQKENI. The CDR3 region is CASSPTTGQVNTEAFF. As DNA, the CDR3 is TGTGCCAGCTCACCTACGACAGGGCAGGTAAACACTGAAGCTTTCTTT.

The V call is TRBV6-6, the J call TRBJ1-3, with D perhaps TRBD1 (5 bases). Germline values: CDR1 MNHNY, CDR2 SVGAGI (reference sequence). V was cut by 2 bases and J by 1 base, with 9 bases left in between. The CDR3 extends over 15 amino acids. The CDR3 reads CASSYTDRSGNTIYF. The DNA for the CDR3 is TGTGCCAGCAGTTACACCGACAGATCTGGAAACACCATATATTTT.

The CDR3 reads CASSQNQLYNEQFF. As DNA, the CDR3 is TGTGCCAGCAGCCAGAACCAGCTATACAATGAGCAGTTCTTC. The V and J genes are TRBV7-2 and TRBJ2-1, with no clear D. Per the germline V gene, CDR1 is SGHTA and CDR2 is FQGNSA. The V end lost 5 bases, the J end lost 4 bases, and 12 bases lay between the germline ends. The CDR3 loop spans 14 amino acids.

The CDR3 region is CASSIVTDTGELFF. The CDR3 region has the DNA TGTGCCAGTAGTATTGTGACAGACACCGGGGAGCTGTTTTTT. This chain connects TRBV19 to TRBJ2-2, with a weak D call TRBD1 (5 bases). From germline, CDR1 is LNHDA and CDR2 SQIVND (reference sequence). Trimming left V 3 bases short and J 3 bases short, with 8 bases between. The length of the CDR3 is 14 residues.

V usage is TRBV18 and J usage is TRBJ1-5, with TRBD1 as a possible D gene (6 bases). The CDR3 spans 16 residues. V lost 6 bases and J lost 5, with 20 bases in between. The germline V gene encodes CDR1 KGHSH and CDR2 LQKENI. CDR3 nucleotide sequence: TGTGCCAGCTCCTCCATTGATTCGGGGGGCGATCAGCCCCAGCATTTT. Translating it yields CASSSIDSGGDQPQHF.

Only one count was recorded for this clone. The chain carries TRBV10-2 and TRBJ2-7, with 8 bases matching TRBD1. The CDR3 is made up of 15 amino acids. The germline V gene encodes CDR1 WSHSY and CDR2 SAAADI. The V segment lost 4 bases and the J segment 6 bases; nucleotides outside the gene matches: 11. The CDR3 bases are TGCGCCAGCAGTGGATCCGGGACAGGATCTTTCGAGCAGTACTTC. Translation: CASSGSGTGSFEQYF.

The rearrangement links TRBV18 to TRBJ2-3, with D unresolved. CDR3 size: 13 residues. The V and J ends lost 5 bases and 2 bases respectively, with 8 bases between them. Germline V gives CDR1 KGHSH, CDR2 LQKENI. The CDR3 bases are TGTGCCAGCTCAAGAACAGCCACAGATACGCAGTATTTT. This encodes CASSRTATDTQYF. Using reference TRBV18 and TRBJ2-3 for the parts outside the CDR3, the full variable domain is NAGVMQNPRHLVRRRGQEARLRCSPMKGHSHVYWYRQLPEEGLKFMVYLQKENIIDESGMPKERFSAEFPKEGPSILRIQQVVRGDSAAYFCASSRTATDTQYFGPGTRLTVL.

The chain is built from TRBV11-2 and TRBJ2-1; D possibly uses TRBD1 or TRBD2 (6 bases each). V shed 5 bases and J shed 2 bases, with 10 bases lying between them. Germline V gene data show CDR1 as SGHAT and CDR2 as FQNNGV. This CDR3 spans 14 amino acids. CDR3 in DNA: TGTGCCAGCAGCAGTGGGGGGCCCTACAATGAGCAGTTCTTC. It is translated as CASSSGGPYNEQFF.

The chain has TRBV5-6 and TRBJ2-2; 8 nucleotides match TRBD1. The germline V gene encodes CDR1 SGHDT and CDR2 YYEEEE. The CDR3 has 14 amino acids. The ends lost 5 bases at V and 5 bases at J; junction bases unmatched: 5. The CDR3 DNA reads TGTGCCAGCAGTCGTGACAGGGGAACCGGGGAGCTGTTTTTT. This codes for CASSRDRGTGELFF. Using reference TRBV5-6 and TRBJ2-2 for the parts outside the CDR3, the full variable domain is DAGVTQSPTHLIKTRGQQVTLRCSPKSGHDTVSWYQQALGQGPQFIFQYYEEEERQRGNFPDRFSGHQFPNYSSELNVNALLLGDSALYLCASSRDRGTGELFFGEGSRLTVL.

This clone was detected only a few times. The chain recombines TRBV5-6 with TRBJ1-1, with 7 bases fitting TRBD1. The germline V gene has CDR1 SGHDT and CDR2 YYEEEE. V was clipped by 0 bases and J by 7 bases; unmatched bases: 12. The CDR3 totals 16 residues. DNA for the CDR3: TGTGCCAGCAGCTTGGCCGGGACAGTCGGAGCCCATGAAGCTTTCTTT. Translated, it gives CASSLAGTVGAHEAFF.

The J gene is TRBJ2-3, the V gene TRBV10-1; 10 nucleotides align to TRBD2. This CDR3 has 14 residues. Trimming took 4 bases from V and 8 from J; bases not matched to a gene: 6. Germline loops: CDR1 WNHNN, CDR2 SYGVQD (reference sequence). The CDR3 nucleotides are TGCGCCAGCAGTGTCCAGCGGGAGGGGGGTACGCAGTATTTT. Protein sequence: CASSVQREGGTQYF.

The sample holds a few counts of this clone. The chain recombines TRBV30 with TRBJ1-4; D possibly corresponds to TRBD1 (5 bases). Trimming took 4 bases from V and 3 from J, leaving 9 bases between them. CDR3 length: 13 amino acids. The germline V gene encodes CDR1 GTSNPN and CDR2 SVGIG (reference sequence). In DNA form, the CDR3 reads TGTGCCTGGACAGGGTCGGCTAATGAAAAACTGTTTTTT. Its protein product is CAWTGSANEKLFF. The whole variable domain, remainder taken from reference TRBV30 and TRBJ1-4, is SQTIHQWPATLVQPVGSPLSLECTVEGTSNPNLYWYRQAAGRGLQLLFYSVGIGQISSEVPQNLSASRPQDRQFILSSKKLLLSDSGFYLCAWTGSANEKLFFGSGTQLSVL.

J is TRBJ1-6 and V is TRBV5-1; D may be TRBD1 (5 bases). Germline assignment: CDR1 SGHRS and CDR2 YFSETQ. V lost 0 bases, J lost 7 bases, and 17 bases lay in between. This CDR3 has 17 residues. The DNA of the CDR3 is TGCGCCAGCAGCTTGGAATCCCAGGGTCGTAGAAATTCACCCCTCCACTTT. It yields the protein CASSLESQGRRNSPLHF.

This chain uses TRBV9 with TRBJ1-5, with a weak D call TRBD1 (6 bases). This CDR3 is 17 amino acids long. Per the germline V gene, CDR1 is SGDLS and CDR2 is YYNGEE. V was trimmed by 3 bases and J by 0 bases, leaving 16 bases between them. CDR3 protein: CASSADPGTLSNQPQHF. The CDR3 nucleotides read TGTGCCAGCAGCGCAGATCCCGGGACACTTAGCAATCAGCCCCAGCATTTT.